The clone carrying this T cell receptor (beta chain) was recorded at least ten times. Its matching antigen is unknown. This sample is drawn from a study of prognosis after radiotherapy for stage I lung cancer. Study background: Stage I lung tumors that were newly diagnosed and primary were found in around 13 patients, while about five patients had oligometastatic NSCLC after surgical resection of the primary tumor. Study-level findings and limits: After stereotactic body radiation therapy, median unique TCR clones were roughly 6,900, down from some 10,000.

Two rounds of multiplex PCR amplified TCR beta CDR3 from genomic DNA. Gene-specific TRBV and TRBJ primers were used in PCR round one. TCRdb analysed the multiplex PCR reads with MiXCR anew, one entry per CDR3 protein. The sample contains around 63,000 distinct CDR3 sequences, around 27% of which appear only once. Trimming removed 5 bases at V and 6 bases at J, with 17 bases between. Germline values: CDR1 LNHDA, CDR2 SQIVND (reference sequence). The length of the CDR3 is 14 residues. Specimen: PBMCs, collected before or after stereotactic body radiation therapy (not recorded which). The source is a donor older than 45 with non-small cell lung cancer. V gene TRBV19 combines with J gene TRBJ2-7, with D possibly matching TRBD1 (5 bases). Here the CDR3 reads CASSPTAPLFEQYF. CDR3 nucleotides: TGTGCCAGTAGTCCGACAGCGCCCCTTTTCGAGCAGTACTTC.